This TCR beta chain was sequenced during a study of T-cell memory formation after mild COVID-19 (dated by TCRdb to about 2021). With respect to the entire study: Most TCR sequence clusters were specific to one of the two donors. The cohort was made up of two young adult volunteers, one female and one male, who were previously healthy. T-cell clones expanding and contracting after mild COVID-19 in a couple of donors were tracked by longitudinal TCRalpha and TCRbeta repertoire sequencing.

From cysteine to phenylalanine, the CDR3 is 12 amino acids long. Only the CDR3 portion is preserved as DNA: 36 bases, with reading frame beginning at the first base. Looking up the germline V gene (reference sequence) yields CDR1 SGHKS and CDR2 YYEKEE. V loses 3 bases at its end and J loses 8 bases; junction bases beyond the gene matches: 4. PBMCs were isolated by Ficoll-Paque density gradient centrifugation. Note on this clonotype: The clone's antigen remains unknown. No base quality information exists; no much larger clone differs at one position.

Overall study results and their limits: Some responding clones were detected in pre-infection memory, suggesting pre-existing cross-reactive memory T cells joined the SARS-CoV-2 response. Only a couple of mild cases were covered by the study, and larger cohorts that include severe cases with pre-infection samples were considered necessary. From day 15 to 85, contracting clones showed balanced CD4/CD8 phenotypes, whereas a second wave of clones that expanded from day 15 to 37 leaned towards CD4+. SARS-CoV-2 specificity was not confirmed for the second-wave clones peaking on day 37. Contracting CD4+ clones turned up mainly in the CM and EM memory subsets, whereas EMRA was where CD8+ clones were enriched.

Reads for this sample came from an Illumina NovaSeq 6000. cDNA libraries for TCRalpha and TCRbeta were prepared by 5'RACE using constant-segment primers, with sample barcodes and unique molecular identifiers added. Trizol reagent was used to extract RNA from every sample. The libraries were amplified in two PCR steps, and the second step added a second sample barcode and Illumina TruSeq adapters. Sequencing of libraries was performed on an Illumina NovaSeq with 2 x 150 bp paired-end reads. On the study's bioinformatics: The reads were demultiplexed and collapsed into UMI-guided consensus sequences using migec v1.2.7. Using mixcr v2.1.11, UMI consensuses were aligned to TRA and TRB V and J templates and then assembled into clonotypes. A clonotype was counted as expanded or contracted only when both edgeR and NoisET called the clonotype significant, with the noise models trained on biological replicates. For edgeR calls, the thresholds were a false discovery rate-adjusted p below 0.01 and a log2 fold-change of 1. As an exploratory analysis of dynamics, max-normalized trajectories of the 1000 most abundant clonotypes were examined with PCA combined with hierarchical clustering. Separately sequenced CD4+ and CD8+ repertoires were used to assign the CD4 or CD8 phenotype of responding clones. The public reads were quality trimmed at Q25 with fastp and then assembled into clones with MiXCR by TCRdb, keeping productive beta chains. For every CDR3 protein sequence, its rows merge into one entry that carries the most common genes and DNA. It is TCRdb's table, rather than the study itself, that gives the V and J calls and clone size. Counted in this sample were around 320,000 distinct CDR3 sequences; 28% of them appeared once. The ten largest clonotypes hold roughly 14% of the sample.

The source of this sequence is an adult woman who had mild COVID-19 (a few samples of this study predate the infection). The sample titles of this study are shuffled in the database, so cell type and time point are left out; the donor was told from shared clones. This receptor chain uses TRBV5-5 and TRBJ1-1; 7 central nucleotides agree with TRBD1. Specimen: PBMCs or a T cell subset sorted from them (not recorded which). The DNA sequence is TGTGCCAGCAGCTGGGACAGAAACGAAGCTTTCTTT. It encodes CASSWDRNEAFF.